The present T cell receptor beta chain was sequenced within a study of blood T cell repertoires in COVID-19. Across the whole study: Researchers got acute and convalescent COVID-19 samples from the United States, Italy and Spain. In each case, the material was cDNA or gDNA derived from T cells, B-cell-depleted T cells, or PBMCs.

Original analysis: Amplification of reference gene primers provided the estimated nucleated cell counts. Assay used: immunoSEQ multiplex PCR; TCRdb lists only in-frame clones, some missing. V and J calls plus clone size are reproduced from that table; the DNA served to infer D and trimming. The repertoire holds some 120,000 clones, 65% to 85% seen once, with about a sixth in the top ten. Germline V lookup: CDR1 SGHRS, CDR2 YFSETQ. The CDR3 totals 15 residues. Unmatched junction bases numbered 2, after V lost 0 bases and J lost 2 bases. Sequencing was performed on peripheral blood. V and J are TRBV5-1 and TRBJ1-3, with 7 bases fitting TRBD1. The TCR originated in a man younger than 40 with COVID-19, enrolled during active disease. CDR3 loop: CASSLEGATGNTIYF. The CDR3 region has the DNA TGCGCCAGCAGCTTGGAGGGGGCGACTGGAAACACCATATATTTT.